The entry below gives a single T cell receptor beta chain sequence along with its context. Its antigen remains unidentified. Libraries were prepared by immunoSEQ multiplex PCR; TCRdb keeps only in-frame clonotypes and omits some of them. The sample comprises around 63,000 clones, approximately 83% of which are singletons, and approximately 18% rests with the top ten. These data come from a study of T cell responses to AZD1222 COVID-19 vaccine. Study information: Pooling of second doses given at about 4 or about 12 weeks was done. The study, taken as a whole, reports: The breadth and depth of Spike-specific TCRs increased once two AZD1222 doses had been given. In a largely white British group with more females than males, clonal diversity was possibly underestimated. Variant regions that are unmutated are reportedly the target of nearly half of spike-specific TCRs.

The germline CDR1 and CDR2 sequences are LNHDA and SQIVND (reference sequence). The CDR3 runs to 18 residues. The junction had 18 bases not matched to a gene; V was cut back by 7 bases and J by 5 bases. The starting material was peripheral blood, obtained on day 0 of AZD1222 vaccination. The chain joins TRBV19 to TRBJ2-1; the match to TRBD2 covers 9 bases. The sequence was collected from an adult in good health. The CDR3 loop reads CASTRVPMGAGGNNEQFF. The CDR3, as DNA: TGTGCCAGTACCAGAGTACCCATGGGAGCGGGGGGTAACAATGAGCAGTTCTTC.